The 28 T cell receptor beta chains below were found in one sample sequenced in a study of early T cells in non-severe SARS-CoV-2 infection. Via MiXCR, TCRdb re-called the 5' RACE reads, giving one row per CDR3 protein. In the table there are 46,000 or so distinct CDR3 sequences, about 7% of which are singletons. Input material: whole blood. These receptors were obtained from an adult who was a healthcare worker with PCR-confirmed SARS-CoV-2 infection or an uninfected control (not recorded which).

This chain joins TRBV12-3 or TRBV12-4 and TRBJ1-5; tentatively, D is TRBD1 (5 bases). The CDR3 is 14 residues long. Trimming took off 2 bases at V and 6 bases at J, with 11 bases between the two ends. CDR3 nucleotide sequence: TGTGCCAGCAGTTTACTAGGGGTGGGTCAGCCCCAGCATTTT. Amino acids: CASSLLGVGQPQHF.

This clonotype has just a few counts. The V and J genes are TRBV7-3 and TRBJ2-5; D is uncertain. The CDR3 is made up of 13 amino acids. CDR1 is SGHTA, CDR2 FQGTGA, per germline. Between the trimmed V and J ends, which lost 1 base and 5 bases, there was a span of 8 bases. The CDR3 reads CASSLNQEETQYF. The CDR3 DNA follows: TGTGCCAGCAGCTTAAACCAGGAGGAGACCCAGTACTTC.

This clonotype showed up many times. The gene calls are TRBV12-3 or TRBV12-4 and TRBJ2-2; the D gene is possibly TRBD1 (5 bases). Trimming took off 6 bases at V and 1 base at J, with 6 bases between the two ends. The CDR3 runs 13 residues. The CDR3 sequence is CASRGQNTGELFF. The DNA of the CDR3 is TGTGCCAGCAGAGGACAGAACACCGGGGAGCTGTTTTTT.

This clonotype was observed many times. The chain links TRBV29-1 to TRBJ2-5; D is perhaps TRBD1 (5 bases). CDR3 length equals 13 residues. Trimming removed 3 bases from V and 0 bases from J, with 8 bases in between. Germline-derived CDR1 and CDR2 are SQVTM and ANQGSEA. The CDR3 protein is CSVDAGNQETQYF. CDR3 in DNA: TGCAGCGTTGATGCAGGGAACCAAGAGACCCAGTACTTC.

In this sample, this clonotype turned up once. This chain connects TRBV20-1 to TRBJ2-3, with 9 bases identical to TRBD1. There are 13 residues in the CDR3. Germline CDR1 and CDR2: DFQATT and SNEGSKA (reference sequence). V gave up 4 bases and J gave up 11 bases; unmatched junction bases: 10. The DNA of the CDR3 is TGCAGTGCTACCCACACAGGGGGCGGAGAGCAGTATTTT. It encodes CSATHTGGGEQYF.

V gene TRBV7-2 combines with J gene TRBJ1-1; 9 bases align to TRBD1. In germline, CDR1 is SGHTA, CDR2 FQGNSA. CDR3 size: 17 residues. V shed 0 bases and J 6 bases; nucleotides not matched to a gene: 11. The CDR3 coding sequence is TGTGCCAGCAGCTTAGCGGGAGGGACAGGGAGAGCACCTGAAGCTTTCTTT. This translates into CASSLAGGTGRAPEAFF.

This clonotype has ten or more counts. A read error may account for a junction end that differs from germline. The chain employs TRBV4-3 and TRBJ2-5, with unresolved D. The length of the CDR3 is 10 residues. CDR1 is LGHNA, CDR2 YSLEER, per germline. CDR3 nucleotide sequence: TGCGCCAGCAACCAAGAGACCCAGTACTTC. Translated: CASNQETQYF.

By share, this clonotype ranks as medium-sized. CDR3 amino acids: CASSERFSDLAGNQETQYF. The CDR3 DNA reads TGTGCCAGCAGTGAACGATTCTCCGACCTAGCGGGGAACCAAGAGACCCAGTACTTC. The chain employs TRBV6-4 and TRBJ2-5, with TRBD2 identical over 9 bases. Germline V gene lookup returns CDR1 MRHNA and CDR2 SNTAGT. The trim removed 3 bases at V and 0 bases at J, leaving 14 bases unmatched. The CDR3 is 19 amino acids.

This clonotype was counted many times. The V and J genes are TRBV9 and TRBJ1-6, with no clear D. Germline V gene data show CDR1 as SGDLS and CDR2 as YYNGEE. The V end was cut by 4 bases, the J end by 4 bases, with 15 bases between. The CDR3 runs 16 residues. CDR3 amino acids: CASSPDVEVYNSPLHF. The CDR3 region has the DNA TGTGCCAGCAGCCCCGACGTGGAGGTTTATAATTCACCCCTCCACTTT.

The chain has TRBV6-6 and TRBJ2-2; D might be TRBD1 (5 bases). The ends were cut back, 4 bases at V and 8 bases at J, with 14 bases in the middle. CDR1 and CDR2 (germline): MNHNY, SVGAGI (reference sequence). There are 14 residues in the CDR3. CDR3 bases: TGTGCCAGCAGTTTACGCAGGGCGCCGGGGGAGCTGTTTTTT. Translation: CASSLRRAPGELFF.

The table lists this clonotype with a few counts. V gene TRBV21-1 combines with J gene TRBJ1-2; TRBD1 is the table's D call and was not checked against the DNA. TRBV21-1 is a documented pseudogene. The CDR3 has 15 amino acids. CDR3: CASSKRRRDVGGYTF. CDR3 sequence (DNA): TGTGCCAGCAGCAAACGACGACGGGACGTAGGGGGCTACACCTTC.

This chain uses TRBV28 with TRBJ2-2; 7 positions match TRBD2. V shed 6 bases, J shed 4 bases, and the junction held 11 bases outside the gene matches. The CDR3 has 16 residues. Germline CDR1 and CDR2: MDHEN and SYDVKM. The CDR3 here is CASSLRGGRTTGELFF. CDR3 bases: TGTGCCAGCAGCCTCCGGGGAGGGAGAACCACCGGGGAGCTGTTTTTT. The full variable domain, with the rest looked up from reference TRBV28 and TRBJ2-2, is DVKVTQSSRYLVKRTGEKVFLECVQDMDHENMFWYRQDPGLGLRLIYFSYDVKMKEKGDIPEGYSVSREKKERFSLILESASTNQTSMYLCASSLRGGRTTGELFFGEGSRLTVL.

The chain is built from TRBV7-6 and TRBJ1-6, with D uncertain. The CDR3 sequence is 13 residues long. The V end was cut by 5 bases, the J end by 7 bases, with 9 bases between. Germline V CDR1 and CDR2: SGHVS, FNYEAQ. The CDR3 region has the DNA TGTGCCAGCAGCCAGGACTCGAATTCACCCCTCCACTTT. This gives the protein CASSQDSNSPLHF.

This clonotype was counted at least ten times. This rearrangement joins TRBV20-1 to TRBJ1-5, with a possible D match to TRBD1 (5 bases). Trimming removed 3 bases at V and 9 bases at J, with 18 bases between. Germline CDR1 reads DFQATT; CDR2 reads SNEGSKA (reference sequence). The CDR3 loop spans 14 amino acids. The DNA for the CDR3 is TGCAGTGCTAGCCTAGGACACCGGAGTAGGCCCCAGCATTTT. Amino acids: CSASLGHRSRPQHF.

This clonotype showed up just a few times. J is TRBJ2-3 and V is TRBV7-2; D is perhaps TRBD1 or TRBD2 (5 bases each). The length of the CDR3 is 16 residues. Germline CDR1 SGHTA, CDR2 FQGNSA. Trimming pared 1 base from V and 8 bases from J, leaving 19 bases between. The CDR3 loop reads CASSLVGTPSQGTQYF. The CDR3 DNA follows: TGTGCCAGCAGCTTAGTTGGGACCCCCTCGCAGGGTACGCAGTATTTT. The whole variable domain, remainder taken from reference TRBV7-2 and TRBJ2-3, is GAGVSQSPSNKVTEKGKDVELRCDPISGHTALYWYRQSLGQGLEFLIYFQGNSAPDKSGLPSDRFSAERTGGSVSTLTIQRTQQEDSAVYLCASSLVGTPSQGTQYFGPGTRLTVL.

Many counts were recorded for this clonotype. The rearrangement links TRBV14 to TRBJ1-1; 9 nucleotides agree with TRBD1. Germline V gene data show CDR1 as SGHDN and CDR2 as FVKESK. J lost 4 bases, V lost 5 bases, and 5 bases had no gene match. There are 14 residues in the CDR3. The CDR3 loop is CASSGSQGATEAFF. CDR3 sequence (DNA): TGTGCCAGCAGCGGATCACAGGGGGCCACTGAAGCTTTCTTT. The full variable domain, with the rest looked up from reference TRBV14 and TRBJ1-1, is EAGVTQFPSHSVIEKGQTVTLRCDPISGHDNLYWYRRVMGKEIKFLLHFVKESKQDESGMPNNRFLAERTGGTYSTLKVQPAELEDSGVYFCASSGSQGATEAFFGQGTRLTVV.

The chain links TRBV5-4 to TRBJ2-7; D remains ambiguous. The germline CDR1 and CDR2 sequences are SGHNT and YYREEE (reference sequence). CDR3 length: 13 amino acids. V shed 2 bases and J shed 3 bases, with 9 bases lying between them. The CDR3: CASSFGQFYEQYF. Here the CDR3 DNA reads TGTGCCAGCAGCTTTGGGCAGTTCTACGAGCAGTACTTC.

This clonotype was counted many times. The genes are TRBV29-1 and TRBJ1-3, with D unclear. Germline V gene sequence: CDR1 SQVTM, CDR2 ANQGSEA. Between the trimmed V and J ends, which lost 2 bases and 0 bases, there was a span of 5 bases. This CDR3 has 13 residues. The CDR3, as DNA: TGCAGCGTTGAAAACGTCTCTGGAAACACCATATATTTT. It specifies CSVENVSGNTIYF.

This clonotype has ten or more counts. The chain carries TRBV20-1 and TRBJ1-2, with a weak D call TRBD1 (5 bases). Trimming stripped 0 bases from V and 4 bases from J, with 9 bases between. Germline CDR1 reads DFQATT; CDR2 reads SNEGSKA (reference sequence). CDR3 size: 13 residues. DNA for the CDR3: TGCAGTGCTAGAGATCTGCAGGGCTATGGCTACACCTTC. As protein: CSARDLQGYGYTF.

This clonotype was recorded a few times. The chain carries TRBV6-2 or TRBV6-3 and TRBJ2-3; the D gene is possibly TRBD2 (5 bases). In germline, CDR1 is MNHEY, CDR2 SVGEGT. The V gene lost 6 bases and the J gene lost 4 bases, with 8 bases spanning the gap. CDR3 size: 12 residues. The CDR3 sequence: CASRSSSDTQYF. The CDR3 coding sequence is TGTGCCAGCAGATCTAGCTCAGATACGCAGTATTTT.

V is TRBV24-1 and J is TRBJ2-7; D remains ambiguous. The V end was cut by 0 bases, the J end by 2 bases, with 10 bases between. Germline lookup yields CDR1 KGHDR and CDR2 SFDVKD. The CDR3 consists of 15 residues. The CDR3: CATSDLSDPTYEQYF. In nucleotides, the CDR3 is TGTGCCACCAGTGATTTGTCGGATCCCACCTACGAGCAGTACTTC.

This clonotype was recorded a few times. This chain uses TRBV4-2 with TRBJ2-1; D not certain. V was trimmed by 3 bases and J by 9 bases, leaving 15 bases between them. Germline lookup yields CDR1 LGHNA and CDR2 YNFKEQ. The CDR3 is 14 residues long. The CDR3 nucleotides are TGTGCCAGCAGCCAGCCCCAGTCGGGTGCTGAGCAGTTCTTC. This encodes CASSQPQSGAEQFF.

This clonotype was recorded at least ten times. This sequence joins TRBV28 and TRBJ2-7, with 9 bases lining up with TRBD1. V gave up 5 bases and J gave up 9 bases; unmatched junction bases: 14. The CDR3 has 15 amino acids. Germline CDR1 and CDR2: MDHEN and SYDVKM. DNA of the CDR3: TGTGCCAGCAGTCTTATCCGGGACAGGGAGATCGGGCAGTACTTC. Its translation: CASSLIRDREIGQYF.

The chain joins TRBV28 to TRBJ1-6; 7 positions match TRBD1. The CDR3 sequence is 15 residues long. J was trimmed by 8 bases and V by 6 bases; bases with no gene match: 10. Per germline, CDR1 MDHEN and CDR2 SYDVKM. The DNA for the CDR3 is TGTGCCAGCAGCACCCAGGGGGGCAGTGATTCACCCCTCCACTTT. Protein product: CASSTQGGSDSPLHF.

The rearrangement joins TRBV4-3 to TRBJ1-3; D gene uncertain. V dropped 0 bases and J dropped 1 base, with 7 bases sitting between them. Germline V CDR1 and CDR2: LGHNA, YSLEER. There are 15 residues in the CDR3. CDR3 bases: TGCGCCAGCAGCCAAGATGGGGATTCTGGAAACACCATATATTTT. Its protein is CASSQDGDSGNTIYF.

The rearrangement joins TRBV12-3 or TRBV12-4 to TRBJ2-3; the match to TRBD2 covers 7 bases. CDR3 length: 14 amino acids. Germline trimming cut 7 bases from V and 3 bases from J; bases unmatched to any gene: 7. The CDR3 sequence is CASIRRGGTDTQYF. Here the CDR3 DNA reads TGTGCCAGCATTCGGCGCGGGGGTACAGATACGCAGTATTTT.

This clonotype came up many times. This chain uses TRBV6-2 or TRBV6-3 with TRBJ2-1, with 11 bases lining up with TRBD2. Germline lookup yields CDR1 MNHEY and CDR2 SVGEGT. Germline trimming cut 6 bases from V and 4 bases from J; bases unmatched to any gene: 8. This CDR3 has 16 amino acids. The CDR3 region is CASRVAGGINYNEQFF. The CDR3, as DNA: TGTGCCAGCAGGGTAGCGGGGGGGATCAATTACAATGAGCAGTTCTTC.

This clonotype has at least ten counts. The rearrangement joins TRBV13 to TRBJ1-6; D might be TRBD1 (6 bases). V was trimmed by 0 bases and J by 10 bases, leaving 13 bases between them. Germline V lookup: CDR1 PRHDT, CDR2 FYEKMQ (reference sequence). CDR3 size: 15 residues. The CDR3: CASSLGLGGQSPLHF. CDR3 DNA: TGTGCCAGCAGCTTAGGCCTAGGGGGGCAGTCACCCCTCCACTTT. The variable domain in full, with the rest retrieved from reference TRBV13 and TRBJ1-6, is AAGVIQSPRHLIKEKRETATLKCYPIPRHDTVYWYQQGPGQDPQFLISFYEKMQSDKGSIPDRFSAQQFSDYHSELNMSSLELGDSALYFCASSLGLGGQSPLHFGNGTRLTVT.